Below, one T cell receptor beta chain is given with its context. Its antigen is undetermined. Primers for the PCR totalled 60 Vbeta and 13 Jbeta. Some clones are missing from TCRdb's copy, which holds only in-frame ones; the method was immunoSEQ multiplex PCR. The sample includes 100,000 to 150,000 clones. With 7 bases removed from V and 4 bases from J, the gap between germline ends came to 16 bases. Per the germline V gene, CDR1 is MDHEN and CDR2 is SYDVKM. The CDR3 is 15 residues long. This specimen belongs to a study of cytomegalovirus exposure and HLA in healthy donors. Study findings and constraints: Presence/absence analysis assumed near-uniform sequencing depth across donors. Prior analysis indicated that the majority of TCR beta V segments exhibited productivity approximately 87% or approximately 30% of the time. Based on reports, TCR beta sequences accurately predicted HLA-A and HLA-B alleles for most subjects.

Whereas donors were nominally healthy upon sampling, unrecorded immune exposures were probable. The chain couples TRBV28 to TRBJ1-4, with D maybe TRBD1 (5 bases). The receptor was derived from a middle-aged woman in good health and CMV-seronegative. Sequenced sample: PBMCs. The CDR3 nucleotides read TGTGCCAGCAAGTCAAGACAGATGGGTAATGAAAAACTGTTTTTT. Translation: CASKSRQMGNEKLFF.